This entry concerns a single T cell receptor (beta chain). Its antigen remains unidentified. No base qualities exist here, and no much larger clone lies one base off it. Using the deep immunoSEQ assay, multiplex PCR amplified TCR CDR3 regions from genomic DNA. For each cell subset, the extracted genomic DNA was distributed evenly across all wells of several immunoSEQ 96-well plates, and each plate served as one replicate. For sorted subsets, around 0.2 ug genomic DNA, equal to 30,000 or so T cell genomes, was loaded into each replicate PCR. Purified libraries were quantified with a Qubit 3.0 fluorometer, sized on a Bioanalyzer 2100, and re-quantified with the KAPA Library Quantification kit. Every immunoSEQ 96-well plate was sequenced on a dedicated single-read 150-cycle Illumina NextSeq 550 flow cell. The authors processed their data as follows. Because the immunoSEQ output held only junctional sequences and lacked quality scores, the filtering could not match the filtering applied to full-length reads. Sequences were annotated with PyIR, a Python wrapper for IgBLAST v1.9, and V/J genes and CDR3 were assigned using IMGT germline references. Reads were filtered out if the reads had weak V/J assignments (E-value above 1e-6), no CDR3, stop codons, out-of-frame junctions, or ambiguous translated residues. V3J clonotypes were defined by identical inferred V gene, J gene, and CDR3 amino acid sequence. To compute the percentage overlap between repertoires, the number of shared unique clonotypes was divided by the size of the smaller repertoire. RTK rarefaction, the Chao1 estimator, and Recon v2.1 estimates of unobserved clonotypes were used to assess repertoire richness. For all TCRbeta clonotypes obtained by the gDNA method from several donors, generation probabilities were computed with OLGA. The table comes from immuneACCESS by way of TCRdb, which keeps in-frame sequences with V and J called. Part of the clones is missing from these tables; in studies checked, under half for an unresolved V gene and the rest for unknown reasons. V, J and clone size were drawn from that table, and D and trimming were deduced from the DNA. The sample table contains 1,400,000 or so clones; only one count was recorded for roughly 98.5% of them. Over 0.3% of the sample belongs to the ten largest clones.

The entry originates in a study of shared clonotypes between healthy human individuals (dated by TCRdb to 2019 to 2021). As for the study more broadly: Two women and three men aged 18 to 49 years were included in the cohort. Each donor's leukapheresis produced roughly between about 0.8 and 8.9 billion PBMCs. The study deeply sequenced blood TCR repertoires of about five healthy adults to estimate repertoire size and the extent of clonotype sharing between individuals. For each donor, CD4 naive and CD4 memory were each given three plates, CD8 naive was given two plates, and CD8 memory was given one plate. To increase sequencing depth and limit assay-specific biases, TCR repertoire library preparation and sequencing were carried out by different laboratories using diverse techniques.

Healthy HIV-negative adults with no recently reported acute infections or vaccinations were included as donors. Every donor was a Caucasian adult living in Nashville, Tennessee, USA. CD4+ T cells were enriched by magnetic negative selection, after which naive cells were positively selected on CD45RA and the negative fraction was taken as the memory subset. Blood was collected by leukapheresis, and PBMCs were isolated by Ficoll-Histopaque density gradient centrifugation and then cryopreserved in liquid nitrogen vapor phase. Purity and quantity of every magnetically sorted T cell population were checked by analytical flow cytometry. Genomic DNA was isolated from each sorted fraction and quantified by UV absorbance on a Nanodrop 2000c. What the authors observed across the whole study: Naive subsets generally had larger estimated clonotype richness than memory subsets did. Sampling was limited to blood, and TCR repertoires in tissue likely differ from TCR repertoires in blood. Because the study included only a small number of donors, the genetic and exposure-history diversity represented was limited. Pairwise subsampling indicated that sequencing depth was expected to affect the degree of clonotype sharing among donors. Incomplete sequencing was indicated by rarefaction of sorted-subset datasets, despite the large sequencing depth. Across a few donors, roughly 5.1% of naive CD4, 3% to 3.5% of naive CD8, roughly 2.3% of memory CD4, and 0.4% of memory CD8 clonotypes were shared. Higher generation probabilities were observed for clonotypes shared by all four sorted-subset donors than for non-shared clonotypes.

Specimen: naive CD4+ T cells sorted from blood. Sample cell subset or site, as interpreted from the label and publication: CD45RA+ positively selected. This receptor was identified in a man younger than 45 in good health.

The nucleotides read TGCGCCAGCAGCAATATGAGAGGACTTGGAGAAAAACTGTTTTTT. Translated, it gives CASSNMRGLGEKLFF. The chain is made from TRBV10-1 and TRBJ1-4; no D gene can be assigned with confidence. From a lookup of the germline V gene (reference sequence), CDR1 and CDR2 are WNHNN and SYGVQD. V is clipped by 6 bases and J by 8 bases, and the sequence between their germline boundaries is 19 bases long. Its CDR3 holds 15 amino acids, cysteine through phenylalanine. Just CDR3 DNA is preserved here, 45 bases in frame from base 1.